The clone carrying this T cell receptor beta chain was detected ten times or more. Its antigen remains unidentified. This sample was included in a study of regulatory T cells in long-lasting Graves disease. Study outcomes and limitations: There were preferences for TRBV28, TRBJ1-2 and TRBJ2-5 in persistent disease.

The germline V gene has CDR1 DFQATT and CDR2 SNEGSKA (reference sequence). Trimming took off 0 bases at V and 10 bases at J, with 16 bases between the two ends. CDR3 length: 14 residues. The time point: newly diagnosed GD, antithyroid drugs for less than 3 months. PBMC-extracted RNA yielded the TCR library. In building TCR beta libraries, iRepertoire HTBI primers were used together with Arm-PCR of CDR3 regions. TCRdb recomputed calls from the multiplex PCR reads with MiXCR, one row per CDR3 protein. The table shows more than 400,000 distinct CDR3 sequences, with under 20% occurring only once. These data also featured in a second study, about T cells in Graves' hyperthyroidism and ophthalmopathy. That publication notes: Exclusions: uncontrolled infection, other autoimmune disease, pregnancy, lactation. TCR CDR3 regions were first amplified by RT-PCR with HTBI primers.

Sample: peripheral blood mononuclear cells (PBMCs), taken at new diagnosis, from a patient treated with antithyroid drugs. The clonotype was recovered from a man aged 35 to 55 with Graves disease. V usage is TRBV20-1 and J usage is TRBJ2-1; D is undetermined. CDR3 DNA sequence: TGCAGTGCTAGAGATGTGCCCATGACCGAAGAGCAGTTCTTC. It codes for CSARDVPMTEEQFF.